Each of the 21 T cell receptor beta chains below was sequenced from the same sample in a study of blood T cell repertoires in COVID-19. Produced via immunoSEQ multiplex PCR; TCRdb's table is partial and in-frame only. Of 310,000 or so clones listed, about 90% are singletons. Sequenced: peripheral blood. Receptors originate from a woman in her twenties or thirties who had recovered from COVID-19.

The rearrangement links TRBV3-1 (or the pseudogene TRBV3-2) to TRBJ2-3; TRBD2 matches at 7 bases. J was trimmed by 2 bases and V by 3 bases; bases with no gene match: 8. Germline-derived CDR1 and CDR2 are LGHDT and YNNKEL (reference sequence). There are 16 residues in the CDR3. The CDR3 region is CASSQSPSGFTDTQYF. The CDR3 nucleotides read TGTGCCAGCAGCCAGTCGCCTAGCGGATTCACAGATACGCAGTATTTT.

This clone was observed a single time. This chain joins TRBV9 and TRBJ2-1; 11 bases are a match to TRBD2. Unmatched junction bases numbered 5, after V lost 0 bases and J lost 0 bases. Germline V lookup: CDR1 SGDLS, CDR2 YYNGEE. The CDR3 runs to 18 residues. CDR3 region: CASSVALAGGSSYNEQFF. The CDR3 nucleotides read TGTGCCAGCAGCGTAGCGCTAGCGGGAGGCAGCTCCTACAATGAGCAGTTCTTC. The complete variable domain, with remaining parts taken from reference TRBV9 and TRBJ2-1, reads DSGVTQTPKHLITATGQRVTLRCSPRSGDLSVYWYQQSLDQGLQFLIQYYNGEERAKGNILERFSAQQFPDLHSELNLSSLELGDSALYFCASSVALAGGSSYNEQFFGPGTRLTVL.

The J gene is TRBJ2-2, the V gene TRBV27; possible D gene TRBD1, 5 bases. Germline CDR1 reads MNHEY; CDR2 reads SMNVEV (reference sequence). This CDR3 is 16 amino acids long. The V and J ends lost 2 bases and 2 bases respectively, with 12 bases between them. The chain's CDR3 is CASSLGAGLNTGELFF. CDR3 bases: TGTGCCAGCAGTTTAGGGGCAGGCCTAAACACCGGGGAGCTGTTTTTT.

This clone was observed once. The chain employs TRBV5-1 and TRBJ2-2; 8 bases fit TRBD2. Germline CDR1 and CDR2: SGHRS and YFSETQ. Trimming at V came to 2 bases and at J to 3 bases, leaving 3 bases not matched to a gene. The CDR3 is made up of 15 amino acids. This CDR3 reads CASSLDGRDTGELFF. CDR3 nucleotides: TGCGCCAGCAGCTTAGACGGGAGGGACACCGGGGAGCTGTTTTTT.

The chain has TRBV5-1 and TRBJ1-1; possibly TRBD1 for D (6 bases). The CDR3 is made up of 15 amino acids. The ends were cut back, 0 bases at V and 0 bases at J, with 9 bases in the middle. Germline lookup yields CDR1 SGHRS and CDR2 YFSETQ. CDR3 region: CASSLDRVVNTEAFF. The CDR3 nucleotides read TGCGCCAGCAGCTTGGACAGGGTTGTGAACACTGAAGCTTTCTTT. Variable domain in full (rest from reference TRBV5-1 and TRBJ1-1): KAGVTQTPRYLIKTRGQQVTLSCSPISGHRSVSWYQQTPGQGLQFLFEYFSETQRNKGNFPGRFSGRQFSNSRSEMNVSTLELGDSALYLCASSLDRVVNTEAFFGQGTRLTVV.

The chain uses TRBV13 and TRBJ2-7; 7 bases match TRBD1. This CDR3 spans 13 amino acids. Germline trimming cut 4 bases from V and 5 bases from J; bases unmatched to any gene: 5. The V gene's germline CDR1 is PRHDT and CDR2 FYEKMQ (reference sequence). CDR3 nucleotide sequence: TGTGCCAGCAGCTGGAAGGGGGCCGACGAGCAGTACTTC. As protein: CASSWKGADEQYF.

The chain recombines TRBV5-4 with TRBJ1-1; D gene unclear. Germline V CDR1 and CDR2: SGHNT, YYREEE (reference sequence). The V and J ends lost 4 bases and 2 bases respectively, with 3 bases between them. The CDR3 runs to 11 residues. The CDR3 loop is CASSLNTEAFF. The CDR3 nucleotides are TGTGCCAGCAGCCTTAACACTGAAGCTTTCTTT.

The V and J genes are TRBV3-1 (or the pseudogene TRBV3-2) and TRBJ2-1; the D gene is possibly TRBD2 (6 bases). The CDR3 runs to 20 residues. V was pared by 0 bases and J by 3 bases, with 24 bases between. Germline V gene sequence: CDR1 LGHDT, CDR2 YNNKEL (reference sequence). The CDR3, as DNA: TGTGCCAGCAGCCAAGATCCGGAGGGGCGGATCGGTGAGGGCTACAATGAGCAGTTCTTC. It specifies CASSQDPEGRIGEGYNEQFF.

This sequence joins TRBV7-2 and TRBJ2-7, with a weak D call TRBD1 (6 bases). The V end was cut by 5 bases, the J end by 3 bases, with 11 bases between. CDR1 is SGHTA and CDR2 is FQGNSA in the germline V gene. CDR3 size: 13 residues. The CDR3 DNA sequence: TGTGCCAGCAGCCTGGGGGCGGGCTACGAGCAGTACTTC. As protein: CASSLGAGYEQYF. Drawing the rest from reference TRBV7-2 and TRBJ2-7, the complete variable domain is GAGVSQSPSNKVTEKGKDVELRCDPISGHTALYWYRQSLGQGLEFLIYFQGNSAPDKSGLPSDRFSAERTGGSVSTLTIQRTQQEDSAVYLCASSLGAGYEQYFGPGTRLTVT.

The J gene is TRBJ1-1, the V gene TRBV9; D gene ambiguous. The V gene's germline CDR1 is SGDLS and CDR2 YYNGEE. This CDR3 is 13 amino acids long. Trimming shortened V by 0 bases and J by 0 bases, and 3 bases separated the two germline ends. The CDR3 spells CASSVDMNTEAFF. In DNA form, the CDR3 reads TGTGCCAGCAGCGTAGATATGAACACTGAAGCTTTCTTT. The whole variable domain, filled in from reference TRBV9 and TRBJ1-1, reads DSGVTQTPKHLITATGQRVTLRCSPRSGDLSVYWYQQSLDQGLQFLIQYYNGEERAKGNILERFSAQQFPDLHSELNLSSLELGDSALYFCASSVDMNTEAFFGQGTRLTVV.

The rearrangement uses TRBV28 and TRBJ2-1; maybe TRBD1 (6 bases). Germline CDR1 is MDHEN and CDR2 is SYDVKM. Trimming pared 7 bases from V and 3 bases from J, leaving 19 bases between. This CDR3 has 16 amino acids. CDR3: CASISGSRDNYNEQFF. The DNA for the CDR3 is TGTGCCAGCATTTCGGGATCCCGGGACAACTACAATGAGCAGTTCTTC.

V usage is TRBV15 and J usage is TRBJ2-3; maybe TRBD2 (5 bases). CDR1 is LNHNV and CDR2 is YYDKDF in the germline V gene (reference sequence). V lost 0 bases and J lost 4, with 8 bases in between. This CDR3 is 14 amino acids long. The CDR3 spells CATSRDPGSDTQYF. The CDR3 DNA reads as TGTGCCACCAGCAGAGACCCGGGGTCAGATACGCAGTATTTT.

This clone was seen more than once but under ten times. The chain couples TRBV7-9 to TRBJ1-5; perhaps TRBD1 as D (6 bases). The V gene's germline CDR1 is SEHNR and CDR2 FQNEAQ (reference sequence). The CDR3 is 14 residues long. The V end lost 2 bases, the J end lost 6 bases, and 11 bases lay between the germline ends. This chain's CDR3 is CASSLSQGPQPQHF. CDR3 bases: TGTGCCAGCAGCTTAAGTCAGGGGCCTCAGCCCCAGCATTTT.

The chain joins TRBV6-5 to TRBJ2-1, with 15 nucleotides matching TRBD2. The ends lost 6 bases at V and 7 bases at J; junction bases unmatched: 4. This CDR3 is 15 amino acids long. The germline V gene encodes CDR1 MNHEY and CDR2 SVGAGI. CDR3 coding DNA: TGTGCCAGCAGCCGGGGGACTAGCGGGAGGAATGAGCAGTTCTTC. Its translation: CASSRGTSGRNEQFF.

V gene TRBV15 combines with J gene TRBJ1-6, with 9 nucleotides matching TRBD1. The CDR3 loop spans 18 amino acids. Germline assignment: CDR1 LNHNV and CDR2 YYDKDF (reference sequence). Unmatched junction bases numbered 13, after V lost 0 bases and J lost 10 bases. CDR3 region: CATSRDRGTQGAYSPLHF. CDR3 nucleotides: TGTGCCACCAGCAGAGATCGTGGGACACAGGGGGCATACTCACCCCTCCACTTT. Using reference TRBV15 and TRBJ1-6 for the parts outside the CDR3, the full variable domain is DAMVIQNPRYQVTQFGKPVTLSCSQTLNHNVMYWYQQKSSQAPKLLFHYYDKDFNNEADTPDNFQSRRPNTSFCFLDIRSPGLGDTAMYLCATSRDRGTQGAYSPLHFGNGTRLTVT.

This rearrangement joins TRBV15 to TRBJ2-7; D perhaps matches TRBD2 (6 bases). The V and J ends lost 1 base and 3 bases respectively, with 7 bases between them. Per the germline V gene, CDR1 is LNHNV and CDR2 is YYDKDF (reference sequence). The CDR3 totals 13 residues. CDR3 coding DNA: TGTGCCACCAGCAGAGGGAGGGACTACGAGCAGTACTTC. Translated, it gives CATSRGRDYEQYF.

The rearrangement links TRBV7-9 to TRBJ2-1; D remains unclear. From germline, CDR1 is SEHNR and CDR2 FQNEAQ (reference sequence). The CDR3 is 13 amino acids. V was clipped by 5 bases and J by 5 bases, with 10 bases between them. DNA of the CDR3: TGTGCCAGCAGCCCGGAGTCTGACAATGAGCAGTTCTTC. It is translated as CASSPESDNEQFF.

The CDR3 sequence is CASSYSTMRNEQFF. Written as DNA, the CDR3 is TGTGCCAGCAGTTACTCGACCATGCGGAATGAGCAGTTCTTC. This chain links TRBV6-5 with TRBJ2-1, with no clear D. V was cut by 0 bases and J by 7 bases, with 10 bases left in between. This CDR3 has 14 residues. CDR1 and CDR2 from the germline V gene are MNHEY and SVGAGI.

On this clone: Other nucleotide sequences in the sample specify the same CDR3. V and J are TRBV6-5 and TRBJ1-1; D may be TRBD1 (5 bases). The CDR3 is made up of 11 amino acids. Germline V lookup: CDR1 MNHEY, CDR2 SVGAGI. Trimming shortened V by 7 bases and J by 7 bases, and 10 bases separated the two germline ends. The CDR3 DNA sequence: TGTGCCAGCACTAGGGGATTTGAAGCTTTCTTT. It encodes CASTRGFEAFF.

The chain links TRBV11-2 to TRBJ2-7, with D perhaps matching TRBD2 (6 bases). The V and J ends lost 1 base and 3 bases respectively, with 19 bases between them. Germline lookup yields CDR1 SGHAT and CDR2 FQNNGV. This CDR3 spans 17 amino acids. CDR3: CASSLVLARIASYEQYF. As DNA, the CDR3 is TGTGCCAGCAGCTTAGTCCTAGCGAGAATAGCGAGCTACGAGCAGTACTTC.

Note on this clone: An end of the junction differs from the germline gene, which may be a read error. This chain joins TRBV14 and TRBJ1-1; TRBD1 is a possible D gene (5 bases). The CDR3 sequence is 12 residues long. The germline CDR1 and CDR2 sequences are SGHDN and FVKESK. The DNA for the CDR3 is TGTGCCAGCAGCCCAGGGAACCCTGAAGCTTTCTTT. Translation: CASSPGNPEAFF.